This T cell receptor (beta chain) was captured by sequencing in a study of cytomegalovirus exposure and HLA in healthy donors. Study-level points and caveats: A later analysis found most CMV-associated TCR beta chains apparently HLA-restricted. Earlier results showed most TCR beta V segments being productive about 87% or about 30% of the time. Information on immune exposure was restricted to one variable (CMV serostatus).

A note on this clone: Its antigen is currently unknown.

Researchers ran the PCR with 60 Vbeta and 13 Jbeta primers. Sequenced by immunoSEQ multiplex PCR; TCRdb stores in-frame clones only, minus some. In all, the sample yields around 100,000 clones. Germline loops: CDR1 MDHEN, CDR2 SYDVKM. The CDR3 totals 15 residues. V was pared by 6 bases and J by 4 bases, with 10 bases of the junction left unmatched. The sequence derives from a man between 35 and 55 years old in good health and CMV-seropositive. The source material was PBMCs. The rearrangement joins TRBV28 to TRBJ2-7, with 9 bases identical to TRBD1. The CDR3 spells CASRSVGQGSYEQYF. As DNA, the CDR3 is TGTGCCAGCAGATCTGTCGGACAGGGGTCTTACGAGCAGTACTTC.